This passage covers 2 T cell receptor beta chains from one sample sequenced in a study of T cell responses to AZD1222 COVID-19 vaccine (dated by TCRdb to 2020 to 2023). This specimen's time point label, per the study, means: about 28 days (+/-7) after the second vaccine dose. The library was made by the immunoSEQ multiplex PCR assay. The clones in this table, taken by TCRdb from immuneACCESS, are in-frame only. Not every clone is retained; where verified, under half of the shortfall comes from an unresolved V gene, and the cause of the rest is unknown. The sample table holds 110,000 or so clones, of which roughly 90% were seen once. The ten largest clones represent roughly 6.9% of the sample. Sequences were derived from peripheral blood, sampled 28 days after the second AZD1222 dose. Every receptor here comes from an adult who received the AZD1222 COVID-19 vaccine.

J is TRBJ2-7 and V is TRBV27, with TRBD1 identical over 10 bases. Germline CDR1 is MNHEY and CDR2 is SMNVEV (reference sequence). V was clipped by 0 bases and J by 3 bases; unmatched bases: 2. The CDR3 consists of 15 residues. CDR3 nucleotides: TGTGCCAGCAGTTTATCCCGGACAGGGGGCTACGAGCAGTACTTC. Its protein is CASSLSRTGGYEQYF.

The rearrangement uses TRBV6-4 and TRBJ1-1; D is undetermined. Germline loops: CDR1 MRHNA, CDR2 SNTAGT. V was trimmed by 3 bases and J by 0 bases, leaving 14 bases between them. CDR3 length: 16 residues. In nucleotides, the CDR3 is TGTGCCAGCAGTGATCGGGCCCTCTTTATGAACACTGAAGCTTTCTTT. Its translation: CASSDRALFMNTEAFF.